The clone carrying this T cell receptor beta chain was seen a few times. Its target is not known. MiXCR, applied by TCRdb to the 5' RACE reads, yields one record per CDR3 protein. The sample records 450,000 or so distinct CDR3 sequences, 25% to 30% being singletons. The sample is drawn from a study of CD8 T cells in ankylosing spondylitis. V lost 4 bases, J lost 0 bases, and 15 bases stayed unmatched. This CDR3 is 19 amino acids long. Per germline, CDR1 SGHRS and CDR2 YFSETQ. Study-wide results and limits: Certain motif variants had earlier appeared in reactive arthritis synovial fluid and blood. Clones linked to disease were reported to show significant enrichment in matched ankylosing spondylitis synovial fluid. In peripheral blood, disease-linked CD8+ clones occurred at relatively low frequencies. Typical of ankylosing spondylitis blood, it appeared, was a TCR beta motif of roughly eight highly homologous variants.

V and J are TRBV5-1 and TRBJ2-3; 9 nucleotides agree with TRBD1. This clonotype was obtained from a male donor with ankylosing spondylitis. The sequenced sample was blood, either unsorted or a sorted T cell fraction (not recorded which). The CDR3 is CASSRIMRDRERSTDTQYF. CDR3 in DNA: TGCGCCAGCAGCCGGATCATGCGGGACAGGGAGAGGAGCACAGATACGCAGTATTTT.